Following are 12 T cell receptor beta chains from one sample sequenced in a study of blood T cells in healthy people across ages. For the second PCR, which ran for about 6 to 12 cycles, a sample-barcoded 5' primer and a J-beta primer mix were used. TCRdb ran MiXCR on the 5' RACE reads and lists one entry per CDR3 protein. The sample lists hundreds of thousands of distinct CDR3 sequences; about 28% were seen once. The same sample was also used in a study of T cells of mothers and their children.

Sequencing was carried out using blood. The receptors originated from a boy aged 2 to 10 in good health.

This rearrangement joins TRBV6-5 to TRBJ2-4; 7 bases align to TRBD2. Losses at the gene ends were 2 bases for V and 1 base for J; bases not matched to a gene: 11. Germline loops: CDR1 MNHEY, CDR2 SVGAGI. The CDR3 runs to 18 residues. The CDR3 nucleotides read TGTGCCAGCAGTTACCCTTCCAGCGGGGTGATCGCCAAAAACATTCAGTACTTC. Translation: CASSYPSSGVIAKNIQYF.

CDR3 nucleotide sequence: TGTGCCAGCACCGTCGACAGGGTCATACTCTCTGGGGCCAACGTCCTGACTTTC. Protein: CASTVDRVILSGANVLTF. The rearrangement uses TRBV6-2 or TRBV6-3 and TRBJ2-6; TRBD1 aligns across 7 bases. Germline CDR1 MNHEY, CDR2 SVGEGT. Losses at the gene ends were 7 bases for V and 0 bases for J; bases not matched to a gene: 12. The CDR3 totals 18 residues.

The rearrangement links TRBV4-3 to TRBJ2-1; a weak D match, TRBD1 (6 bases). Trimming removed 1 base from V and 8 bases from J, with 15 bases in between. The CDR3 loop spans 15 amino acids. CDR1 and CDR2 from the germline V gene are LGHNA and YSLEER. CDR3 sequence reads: CASSQVGYRADEQFF. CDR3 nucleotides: TGCGCCAGCAGCCAAGTGGGGTACAGGGCAGATGAGCAGTTCTTC.

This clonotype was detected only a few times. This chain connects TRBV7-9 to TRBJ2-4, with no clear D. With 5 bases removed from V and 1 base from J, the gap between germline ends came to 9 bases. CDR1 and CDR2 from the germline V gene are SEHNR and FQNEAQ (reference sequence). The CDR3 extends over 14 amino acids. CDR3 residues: CASSQNWAKNIQYF. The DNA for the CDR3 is TGTGCCAGCAGCCAAAATTGGGCCAAAAACATTCAGTACTTC.

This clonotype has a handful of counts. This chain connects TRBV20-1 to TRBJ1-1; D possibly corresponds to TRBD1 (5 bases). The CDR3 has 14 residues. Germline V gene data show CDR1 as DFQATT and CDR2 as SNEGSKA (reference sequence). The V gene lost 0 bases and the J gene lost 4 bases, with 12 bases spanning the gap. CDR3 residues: CSARDWQGPTEAFF. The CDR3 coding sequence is TGCAGTGCTAGAGATTGGCAGGGACCCACTGAAGCTTTCTTT.

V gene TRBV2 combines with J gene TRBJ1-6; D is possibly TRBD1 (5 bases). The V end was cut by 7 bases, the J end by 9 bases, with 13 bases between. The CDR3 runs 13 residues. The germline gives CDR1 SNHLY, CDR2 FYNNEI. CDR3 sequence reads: CASKAQGSSPLHF. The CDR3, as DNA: TGTGCCAGCAAGGCCCAGGGTTCTTCACCCCTCCACTTT.

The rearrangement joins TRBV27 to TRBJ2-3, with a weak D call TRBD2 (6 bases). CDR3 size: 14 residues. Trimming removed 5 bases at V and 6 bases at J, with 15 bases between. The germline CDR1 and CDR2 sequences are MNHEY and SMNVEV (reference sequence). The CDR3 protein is CASSPQAGFDTQYF. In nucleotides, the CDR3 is TGTGCCAGCAGTCCCCAAGCGGGTTTTGATACGCAGTATTTT.

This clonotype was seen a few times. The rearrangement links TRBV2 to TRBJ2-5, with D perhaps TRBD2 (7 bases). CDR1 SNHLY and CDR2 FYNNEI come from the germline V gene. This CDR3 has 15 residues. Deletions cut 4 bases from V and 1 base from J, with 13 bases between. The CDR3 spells CASSAVGGAQETQYF. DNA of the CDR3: TGTGCCAGCAGTGCGGTGGGGGGGGCCCAAGAGACCCAGTACTTC. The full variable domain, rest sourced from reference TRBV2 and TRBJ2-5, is EPEVTQTPSHQVTQMGQEVILRCVPISNHLYFYWYRQILGQKVEFLVSFYNNEISEKSEIFDDQFSVERPDGSNFTLKIRSTKLEDSAMYFCASSAVGGAQETQYFGPGTRLLVL.

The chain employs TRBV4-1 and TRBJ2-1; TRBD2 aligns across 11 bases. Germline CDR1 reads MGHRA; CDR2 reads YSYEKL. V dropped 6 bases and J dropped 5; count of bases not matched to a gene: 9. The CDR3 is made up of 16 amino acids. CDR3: CASSPLGTSGHNEQFF. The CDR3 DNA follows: TGCGCCAGCAGTCCCCTGGGGACTAGCGGCCACAATGAGCAGTTCTTC.

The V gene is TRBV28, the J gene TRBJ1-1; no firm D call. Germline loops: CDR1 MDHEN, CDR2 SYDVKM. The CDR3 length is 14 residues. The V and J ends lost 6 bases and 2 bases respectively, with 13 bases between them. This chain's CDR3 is CASRVRTHNTEAFF. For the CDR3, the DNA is TGTGCCAGCAGGGTTAGGACCCACAACACTGAAGCTTTCTTT.

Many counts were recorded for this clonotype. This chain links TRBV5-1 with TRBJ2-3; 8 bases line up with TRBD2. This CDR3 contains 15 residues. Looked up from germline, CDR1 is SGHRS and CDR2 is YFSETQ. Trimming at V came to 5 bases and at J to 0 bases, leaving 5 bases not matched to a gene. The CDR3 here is CASSDQRGSTDTQYF. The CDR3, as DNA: TGCGCCAGCAGTGATCAGCGGGGGAGCACAGATACGCAGTATTTT.

The CDR3 region is CASSQEAGAKNIQYF. The CDR3 DNA reads as TGTGCCAGCAGCCAAGAAGCGGGGGCCAAAAACATTCAGTACTTC. J is TRBJ2-4 and V is TRBV3-1; the match to TRBD2 covers 7 bases. CDR1 is LGHDT and CDR2 is YNNKEL in the germline V gene (reference sequence). The CDR3 extends over 15 amino acids. The ends lost 0 bases at V and 1 base at J; junction bases unmatched: 0.